Listed below are T cell receptor beta chains from one sample, sequenced in a study of blood T cell repertoires in COVID-19. Method: immunoSEQ multiplex PCR; TCRdb's copy keeps in-frame clones and lacks some. Of tens of thousands of clones in the sample, around 87% were seen once. The sequencing sample was made of peripheral blood. The receptors come from a man aged 30 to 39 with active or convalescent COVID-19. Each CDR3 is given with its conserved first and last residue. D genes are given only for firm matches. Not all rows give a size; the values are once, few, many and, for expanded clones, a class.

d_gene	abundance	j_gene	v_gene	CDR3aa	CDR3nt
TRBD1	.	TRBJ1-3	TRBV2	CAGQGAGNTIYF	TGTGCCGGACAGGGAGCAGGGAACACCATATATTTT
.	.	TRBJ2-1	TRBV9	CASSVEGVRSYNEQFF	TGTGCCAGCAGCGTAGAAGGGGTGAGGTCCTACAATGAGCAGTTCTTC
.	.	TRBJ1-5	TRBV2	CASSEALITTGNQPQHF	TGTGCCAGCAGTGAAGCGCTAATTACGACGGGGAATCAGCCCCAGCATTTT
TRBD1	once	TRBJ1-1	TRBV6-5	CASSHPRQGWVEAFF	TGTGCCAGCAGCCACCCTCGACAGGGCTGGGTTGAAGCTTTCTTT
.	few	TRBJ1-3	TRBV11-3	CASSGGQDAIYF	TGTGCCAGCAGCGGGGGCCAGGATGCCATATATTTT
.	.	TRBJ1-3	TRBV4-1	CASSQGQGGAEPSGNTIYF	TGCGCCAGCAGCCAGGGACAAGGGGGGGCAGAACCCTCTGGAAACACCATATATTTT
.	.	TRBJ2-1	TRBV5-6	CASSLYYNEQFF	TGTGCCAGCAGCTTGTACTACAATGAGCAGTTCTTC
TRBD1	.	TRBJ2-5	TRBV11-2	CASSLDPTGVTQYF	TGTGCCAGCAGCTTAGATCCGACAGGGGTGACCCAGTACTTC
.	.	TRBJ1-2	TRBV2	CASSARYGYTF	TGTGCCAGCAGTGCTCGCTATGGCTACACCTTC
TRBD1	few	TRBJ1-2	TRBV18	CASSPRTGADGYTF	TGTGCCAGCTCACCACGGACAGGGGCCGATGGCTACACCTTC
.	once	TRBJ2-7	TRBV6-1	CASSEVRTANYEQYF	TGTGCCAGCAGTGAAGTTCGGACAGCCAACTACGAGCAGTACTTC
.	.	TRBJ1-2	TRBV6-1	CASSEGWAGDYGYTF	TGTGCCAGCAGTGAAGGATGGGCGGGGGATTATGGCTACACCTTC
.	.	TRBJ1-1	TRBV19	CASSTSLNTEAFF	TGTGCCAGTAGTACCAGTTTAAACACTGAAGCTTTCTTT
.	.	TRBJ2-2	TRBV5-1	CASSWQGTPNTGELFF	TGCGCCAGCAGCTGGCAGGGGACCCCGAACACCGGGGAGCTGTTTTTT
.	.	TRBJ2-3	TRBV7-9	CASSLGRTSTDTQYF	TGTGCCAGCAGCTTAGGGCGGACTAGCACAGATACGCAGTATTTT
.	.	TRBJ2-5	TRBV29-1	CSARSQGGGETQYF	TGCAGCGCCCGCTCACAGGGGGGGGGAGAGACCCAGTACTTC
.	.	TRBJ1-2	TRBV5-6	CASSSRGTLNYGYTF	TGTGCCAGCAGCTCCCGGGGGACCTTGAACTATGGCTACACCTTC
TRBD2	.	TRBJ2-1	TRBV24-1	CATSEAGGPGNEQFF	TGTGCCACCAGTGAGGCGGGGGGGCCCGGGAATGAGCAGTTCTTC
.	.	TRBJ1-1	TRBV19	CASSILGATGPIAEAFF	TGTGCCAGTAGTATATTGGGGGCTACAGGGCCGATCGCTGAAGCTTTCTTT
TRBD1	.	TRBJ1-6	TRBV7-9	CASSPGTGYNSPLHF	TGTGCCAGCAGCCCCGGGACAGGCTATAATTCACCCCTCCACTTT
.	.	TRBJ1-5	TRBV2	CASSEDRYSNQPQHF	TGTGCCAGCAGTGAAGACAGATATAGCAATCAGCCCCAGCATTTT
.	.	TRBJ2-5	TRBV6-8	CASSEEEEETQYF	TGTGCCAGCAGCGAGGAGGAGGAAGAGACCCAGTACTTC
.	.	TRBJ1-5	TRBV27	CAGHPPWGRKENSNQPQHF	TGTGCCGGACACCCGCCCTGGGGGAGGAAAGAAAATAGCAATCAGCCCCAGCATTTT
TRBD1	.	TRBJ1-1	TRBV29-1	CSVRTGDYTEAFF	TGCAGCGTACGGACAGGGGACTACACTGAAGCTTTCTTT
TRBD2	.	TRBJ2-5	TRBV7-9	CASRSASASGNQETQYF	TGTGCCAGCAGGAGCGCTTCGGCTAGCGGTAACCAAGAGACCCAGTACTTC
.	once	TRBJ1-4	TRBV7-9	CASSEGVLAGRAKLFF	TGTGCCAGCAGCGAGGGAGTTTTGGCAGGCCGGGCGAAACTGTTTTTT
.	once	TRBJ1-1	TRBV6-5	CASSYEGVNTEAFF	TGTGCCAGCAGTTACGAGGGAGTGAACACTGAAGCTTTCTTT
TRBD1	.	TRBJ1-2	TRBV6-5	CASRNRDSQGYTF	TGTGCCAGCAGGAACCGGGACAGTCAGGGCTACACCTTC
TRBD1	.	TRBJ1-5	TRBV19	CASSAQGGYGNQPQHF	TGTGCCAGTAGCGCACAGGGGGGATATGGCAATCAGCCCCAGCATTTT
.	.	TRBJ1-5	TRBV19	CASSIQTTGSLYPQHF	TGTGCCAGTAGTATTCAAACTACAGGGAGTTTATACCCCCAGCATTTT
.	.	TRBJ1-6	TRBV27	CASSFGVRGNYNSPLHF	TGTGCCAGCAGTTTCGGAGTGAGAGGGAACTATAATTCACCCCTCCACTTT
TRBD2	.	TRBJ2-1	TRBV7-9	CASSVGLAENNEQFF	TGTGCCAGCAGTGTGGGACTAGCGGAAAACAATGAGCAGTTCTTC
TRBD1	.	TRBJ1-2	TRBV12-3/TRBV12-4	CASRNRGDYTF	TGTGCCAGCAGAAACAGGGGTGACTACACCTTC
TRBD1	.	TRBJ2-2	TRBV24-1	CATSEDREAGELFF	TGTGCCACCAGTGAGGACAGGGAGGCCGGGGAGCTGTTTTTT
TRBD2	once	TRBJ2-1	TRBV5-1	CASSFSGGSGEQFF	TGCGCCAGCAGCTTCAGCGGGGGGTCCGGCGAGCAGTTCTTC
.	once	TRBJ1-3	TRBV14	CASSPYSGNTIYF	TGTGCCAGCAGCCCTTACTCTGGAAACACCATATATTTT
.	.	TRBJ2-6	TRBV21-1	CASSFPGQGSPGANVLTF	TGTGCCAGCAGCTTTCCGGGACAGGGGTCCCCTGGGGCCAACGTCCTGACTTTC
.	.	TRBJ1-5	TRBV5-8	CASSPPHRVESQPQHF	TGTGCCAGCAGCCCCCCCCACAGGGTAGAAAGTCAGCCCCAGCATTTT
.	few	TRBJ1-6	TRBV4-3	CASSPDFGVGNSPLHF	TGCGCCAGCAGCCCGGATTTCGGGGTCGGTAATTCACCCCTCCACTTT
.	.	TRBJ1-3	TRBV2	CASRPEEAGNTIYF	TGTGCCAGCAGGCCCGAGGAAGCTGGAAACACCATATATTTT
TRBD2	.	TRBJ2-3	TRBV11-3	CASSKTSGSLLDTQYF	TGTGCCAGCAGCAAAACTAGCGGGAGTCTTCTCGATACGCAGTATTTT
TRBD1	.	TRBJ1-2	TRBV5-4	CASSYPRGRGYGYTF	TGTGCCAGCAGCTACCCCAGGGGGCGAGGCTATGGCTACACCTTC
.	.	TRBJ1-2	TRBV7-9	CASSSNTGINGYTF	TGTGCCAGCAGCTCAAACACAGGGATTAATGGCTACACCTTC
.	.	TRBJ2-3	TRBV19	CASSPQGHARYF	TGTGCCAGTAGTCCACAGGGCCACGCGAGGTATTTT
TRBD2	.	TRBJ2-3	TRBV5-1	CASSLGSTSGGDTQYF	TGCGCCAGCAGCTTGGGTTCGACTAGCGGGGGTGATACGCAGTATTTT
TRBD1	few	TRBJ2-7	TRBV6-5	CASSYTGQGAEQYF	TGTGCCAGCAGTTACACAGGACAGGGGGCCGAGCAGTACTTC
TRBD1	.	TRBJ1-6	TRBV6-5	CASGTGKSPLHF	TGTGCCAGCGGGACAGGGAAATCACCCCTCCACTTT
.	.	TRBJ1-6	TRBV19	CASSISPGASSYNSPLHF	TGTGCCAGTAGCATTTCCCCAGGGGCGAGCTCCTATAATTCACCCCTCCACTTT
TRBD2	.	TRBJ2-2	TRBV24-1	CATSDNLAGGWVAGELFF	TGTGCCACCAGTGATAACCTGGCGGGAGGCTGGGTTGCCGGGGAGCTGTTTTTT
TRBD1	.	TRBJ1-6	TRBV12-5	CASGSGTGGSPLHF	TGTGCTAGTGGCTCCGGGACAGGGGGCTCACCCCTCCACTTT
TRBD1	.	TRBJ1-2	TRBV9	CASSVVGTGARGYTF	TGTGCCAGCAGCGTAGTTGGCACAGGGGCTCGGGGCTACACCTTC
.	.	TRBJ2-1	TRBV19	CASSILAPGGHEQFF	TGTGCCAGTAGTATCTTAGCCCCAGGGGGGCATGAGCAGTTCTTC
.	once	TRBJ1-2	TRBV3-1/TRBV3-2	CASSQDFGGVSGYTF	TGTGCCAGCAGCCAAGATTTTGGGGGGGTGAGTGGCTACACCTTC
.	.	TRBJ1-1	TRBV5-6	CASSASQNTEAFF	TGTGCCAGCAGCGCATCACAGAACACTGAAGCTTTCTTT
TRBD2	once	TRBJ2-1	TRBV11-3	CASSLGVAGAMFNEQFF	TGTGCCAGCAGCTTAGGGGTAGCGGGAGCGATGTTCAATGAGCAGTTCTTC
TRBD1	.	TRBJ1-1	TRBV19	CASSEQGAGTEAFF	TGTGCCAGTAGCGAACAGGGGGCAGGAACTGAAGCTTTCTTT
.	.	TRBJ2-5	TRBV2	CASSGTVGETQYF	TGTGCCAGCAGTGGAACAGTCGGAGAGACCCAGTACTTC